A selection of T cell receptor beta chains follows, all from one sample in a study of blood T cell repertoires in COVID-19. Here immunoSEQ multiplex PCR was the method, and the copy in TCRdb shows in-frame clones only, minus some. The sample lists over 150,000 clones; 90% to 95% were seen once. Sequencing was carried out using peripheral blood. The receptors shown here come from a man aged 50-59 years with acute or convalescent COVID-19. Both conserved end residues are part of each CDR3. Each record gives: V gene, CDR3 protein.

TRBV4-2	CASSQYGKDTGELFF
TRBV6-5	CASSPITGGYTF
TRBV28	CASSTIAGTRGNEQFF
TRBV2	CASSAPTGGTEAFF
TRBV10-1	CASSDVSQETQYF
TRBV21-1	CASSPGTSGTDTQYF
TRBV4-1	CASSQTGASGNTIYF
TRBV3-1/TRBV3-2	CASSHRERGLGTYNEQFF
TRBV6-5	CASSPRVQPNEQFF
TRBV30	CAWSVGGVGQYNSPLHF
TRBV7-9	CASTRLAGGPMDNEQFF
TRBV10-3	CAIRKGDTEAFF
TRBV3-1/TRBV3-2	CASSTQRRIHGYTF
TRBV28	CASSLMGLALEQYF
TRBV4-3	CASSQELEEENSPLHF
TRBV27	CASSPLDRVVTGELFF
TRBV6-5	CASIGGGAGETQYF
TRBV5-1	CASSLAKESAEAFF
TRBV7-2	CASSPQGGTYNEQFF
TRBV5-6	CASSLYHQVTGELFF
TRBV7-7	CASSLAGTGARTQYF
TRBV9	CASSPRPPMGGTDTQYF
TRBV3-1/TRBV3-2	CASSHCQTGGYEQFF
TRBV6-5	CASISPARATEAFF
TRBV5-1	CASRPTNRAAGELFF
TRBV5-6	CASSLDGWGGISEQFF
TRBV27	CASSLGTAYNEQFF
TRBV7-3	CASSLIAGGGSPLHF
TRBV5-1	CASSFSGRGRDEQYF
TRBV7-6	CASSPLSGRSDTQYF
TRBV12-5	CASGPTVANYGYTF
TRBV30	CAWSQNTGELFF
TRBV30	CAWSSSDYSYNEQFF
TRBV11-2	CASSAGRSNTGELFF
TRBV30	CAWSVPSGWYYGYTF
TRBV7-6	CASSLGTGLTDTQYF
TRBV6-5	CASSYGTANYGYTF
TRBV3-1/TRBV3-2	CASSQGAGGLGQPQHF
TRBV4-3	CASSQVLAPYNEQFF
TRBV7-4	CASSFGLAFRSAGELFF
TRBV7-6	CASSLGTDPNTEAFF
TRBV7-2	CASSLEGGLNQPQHF
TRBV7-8	CASSRTDMNTEAFF
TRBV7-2	CASSLNRLGGNTEAFF